This TCR beta chain was identified in a study of OX40 agonist ivuxolimab in advanced cancers. Study details: An anti-OX40 (CD134) antibody with agonistic activity, ivuxolimab, was administered to patients.

The assay was immunoSEQ multiplex PCR, and TCRdb's table has in-frame clones only and misses some. Of more than 60,000 clones in the sample, 85% to 90% are singletons; the top ten hold 13% to 15%. Exclusion applied to patients with autoimmune disease history or systemic immunosuppression. The CDR3 has 15 residues. CDR1 is LNHDA and CDR2 is SQIVND in the germline V gene (reference sequence). V lost 3 bases and J 7 bases, leaving 18 bases between the germline ends. The material was CD4+ or CD8+ T cells sorted from blood, obtained in a trial of the OX40 agonist ivuxolimab. The sequence was collected from an adult with an advanced solid tumor such as melanoma, head and neck, liver or kidney cancer. This chain connects TRBV19 to TRBJ1-1; D call uncertain. The CDR3 sequence: CASSIRKGGNGEAFF. DNA for the CDR3: TGTGCCAGTAGTATCAGGAAAGGAGGAAACGGTGAAGCTTTCTTT.